This TCR beta chain stems from a study of blood T cell repertoires in COVID-19. Study-wide context: Specimens from acute and convalescent COVID-19 originated in the United States, Italy and Spain. Sources were T cells, B-cell-depleted T cells, or PBMCs; the material itself was cDNA or gDNA.

Per the study methods: Using reference gene primer amplification, nucleated cell counts were estimated. Profiled with immunoSEQ multiplex PCR; TCRdb holds only in-frame clones, not every one. The DNA was the basis for D and trimming; V, J and clone size are from that table. This sample has approximately 97,000 clones; roughly 82% occur once, and the top ten carry roughly 4%. The sequence came from a human donor in a cohort sampled during active COVID-19. The sample was peripheral blood.

CDR3 bases: TGTGCCCGAGGGAGGGCTCAAGGCGGCTACACCTTC. Protein: CARGRAQGGYTF. The V and J genes are TRBV2 and TRBJ1-2; the D is unclear. The CDR3 spans 12 residues. Germline CDR1 and CDR2: SNHLY and FYNNEI. V lost 11 bases and J 8 bases, leaving 18 bases between the germline ends.